This T cell receptor beta chain was captured by sequencing in a study of shared T cell receptors in the human thymus listed by TCRdb under 2021. Background for the entire study: The study examined how self-reactive, shared T-cell receptor alpha chains are generated in the human thymus.

On this clone itself: Its antigen remains undetermined. No base quality values were provided; no much bigger clone lies one nucleotide off.

Trimming takes 1 base off V and 5 bases off J; junction bases not matched to a gene: 4. According to the germline V gene, CDR1 reads SGHDT and CDR2 reads YYEEEE. CDR3 length: 15 amino acids, cysteine to phenylalanine. Kept here is only the CDR3 DNA, which spans 45 bases and is read in frame from base 1. Library construction relied on the immunoSEQ multiplex PCR assay. TCRdb holds this immuneACCESS table with in-frame rearrangements only. Some clones are missing; in checked studies, unresolved V genes explain under half, and the rest has no known cause. The sample table shows hundreds of thousands of clones, and about 90% are seen once. The ten largest make up over 0.008% of the sample. These data also featured in a second study, about human thymus T cells. As the second study states: The donors were immunologically healthy infants in Finland who had open corrective cardiac surgery for congenital heart defects. Thymus tissue was collected as surgical resects that were removed during corrective cardiac surgery. Both the thymic and the peripheral blood repertoires appeared to show biased V and J gene segment usage. The related research reported highly overlapping thymic TCR repertoires among unrelated individuals. The study used about 8 infant thymus samples plus four related peripheral blood samples to characterize TCR alpha and beta repertoires. Donor ages ranged from roughly 7 to 250 days, and the cohort comprised over five male and a couple of female infants. After being mechanically released from the tissue, thymocytes were kept at -70 degrees C in pellets of about 10-33 million cells. Genomic DNA was extracted from frozen cell pellets with a QIAsymphony instrument. The immunoSEQ multiplex PCR assay was used to amplify the TCRB and TCRAD loci from a standardized amount of quality-controlled genomic DNA. The V(D)J region was spanned by amplicons of a length sufficient to cover the CDR3 and to identify V and J genes. The commercial immunoSEQ service was used to sequence amplicons on an Illumina platform. Primer bias and sequencing errors were corrected using previously described methods, and TCRAD and TCRB definitions followed the IMGT database. Analysis of the repertoires was done with immunoSEQ Analyzer 3.0 and VDJTools and included basic statistics, V/J segment usage, diversity estimates, rarefaction and pairwise overlap. Chao1, ChaoE, Efron-Thisted, Shannon and inverse Simpson indices were used to estimate diversity, which was also estimated on datasets down-sampled to the smallest sample. Repertoire overlap was determined by strict matching of CDR3 nucleotide sequence, V gene and J gene, and Jaccard-based multidimensional scaling clustering was applied. On average, thymus samples yielded 750,000 to 1,000,000 unique TCRB clonotypes, whereas blood samples yielded around 84,000.

The clonotype originates from a boy less than two years old with a congenital heart defect. Donor details come from another sample of the same person, matched by shared clones. The chain is encoded by TRBV5-6 joined to TRBJ2-2, with 8 bases in between that match TRBD2. The sample taken for sequencing was thymocytes. The DNA reads TGTGCCAGCAGCTTGTCGGGGGGGCATACCGGGGAGCTGTTTTTT. Translation gives CASSLSGGHTGELFF.